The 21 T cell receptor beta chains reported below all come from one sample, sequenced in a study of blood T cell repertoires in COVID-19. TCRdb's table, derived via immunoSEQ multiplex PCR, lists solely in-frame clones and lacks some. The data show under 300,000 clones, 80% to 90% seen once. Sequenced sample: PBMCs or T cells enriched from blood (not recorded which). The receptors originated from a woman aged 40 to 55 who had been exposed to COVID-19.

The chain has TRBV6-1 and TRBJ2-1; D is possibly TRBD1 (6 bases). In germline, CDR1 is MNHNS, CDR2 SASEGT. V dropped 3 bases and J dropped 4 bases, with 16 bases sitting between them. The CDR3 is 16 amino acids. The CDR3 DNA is TGTGCCAGCAGTGATTTAGGACAGAAGCTTTACAATGAGCAGTTCTTC. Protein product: CASSDLGQKLYNEQFF.

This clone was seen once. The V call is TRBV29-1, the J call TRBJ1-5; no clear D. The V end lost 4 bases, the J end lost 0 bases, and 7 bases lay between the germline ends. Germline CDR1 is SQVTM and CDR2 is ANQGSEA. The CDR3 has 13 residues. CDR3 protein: CSVGSDSNQPQHF. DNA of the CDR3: TGCAGCGTTGGCAGCGATAGCAATCAGCCCCAGCATTTT.

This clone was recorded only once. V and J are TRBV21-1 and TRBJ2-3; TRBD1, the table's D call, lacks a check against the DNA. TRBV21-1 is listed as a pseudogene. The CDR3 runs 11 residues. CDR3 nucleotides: TGTGACAGGGCTTACACAGATACGCAGTATTTT. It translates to CDRAYTDTQYF.

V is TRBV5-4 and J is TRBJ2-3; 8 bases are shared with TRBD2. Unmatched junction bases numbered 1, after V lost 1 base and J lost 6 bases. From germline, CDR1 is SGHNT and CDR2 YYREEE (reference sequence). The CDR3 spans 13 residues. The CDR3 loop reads CASSLRGGDTQYF. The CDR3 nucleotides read TGTGCCAGCAGCTTGCGGGGGGGGGATACGCAGTATTTT.

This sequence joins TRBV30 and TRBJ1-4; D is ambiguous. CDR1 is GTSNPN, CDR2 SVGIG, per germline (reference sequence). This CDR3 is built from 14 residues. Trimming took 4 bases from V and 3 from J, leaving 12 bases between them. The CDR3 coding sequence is TGTGCCTGGAACCCCCCAGGCCCTAATGAAAAACTGTTTTTT. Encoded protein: CAWNPPGPNEKLFF.

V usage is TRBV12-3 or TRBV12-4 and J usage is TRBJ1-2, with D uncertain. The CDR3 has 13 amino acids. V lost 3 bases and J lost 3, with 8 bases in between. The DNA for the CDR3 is TGTGCCAGCAGTTTCGACGGGTACTATGGCTACACCTTC. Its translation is CASSFDGYYGYTF.

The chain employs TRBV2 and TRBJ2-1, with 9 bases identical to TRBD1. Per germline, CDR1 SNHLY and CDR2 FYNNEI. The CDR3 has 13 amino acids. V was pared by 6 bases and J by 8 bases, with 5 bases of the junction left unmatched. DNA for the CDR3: TGTGCCAGCAGGCGGGACAGGGTGGATGAGCAGTTCTTC. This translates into CASRRDRVDEQFF.

The CDR3 sequence is CASTSRGGPGSTEAFF. The CDR3 DNA reads TGTGCCAGCACCTCAAGGGGGGGCCCTGGTAGCACTGAAGCTTTCTTT. J is TRBJ1-1 and V is TRBV2, with a weak D call TRBD1 (6 bases). V dropped 7 bases and J dropped 4 bases, with 22 bases sitting between them. The V gene's germline CDR1 is SNHLY and CDR2 FYNNEI. CDR3 length equals 16 residues. Full variable domain (rest looked up from reference TRBV2 and TRBJ1-1): EPEVTQTPSHQVTQMGQEVILRCVPISNHLYFYWYRQILGQKVEFLVSFYNNEISEKSEIFDDQFSVERPDGSNFTLKIRSTKLEDSAMYFCASTSRGGPGSTEAFFGQGTRLTVV.

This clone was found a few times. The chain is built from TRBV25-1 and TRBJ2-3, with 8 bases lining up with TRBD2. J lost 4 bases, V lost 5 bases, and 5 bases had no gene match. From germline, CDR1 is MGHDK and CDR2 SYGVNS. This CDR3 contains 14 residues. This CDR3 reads CASSLTGGPDTQYF. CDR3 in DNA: TGTGCCAGCAGTTTGACGGGGGGGCCAGATACGCAGTATTTT.

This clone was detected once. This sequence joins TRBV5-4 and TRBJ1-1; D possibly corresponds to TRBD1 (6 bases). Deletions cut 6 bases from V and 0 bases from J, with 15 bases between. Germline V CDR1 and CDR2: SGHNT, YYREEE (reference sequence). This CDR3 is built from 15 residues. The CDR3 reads CASTRSQGMNTEAFF. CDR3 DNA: TGTGCCAGCACCCGCAGCCAGGGGATGAACACTGAAGCTTTCTTT.

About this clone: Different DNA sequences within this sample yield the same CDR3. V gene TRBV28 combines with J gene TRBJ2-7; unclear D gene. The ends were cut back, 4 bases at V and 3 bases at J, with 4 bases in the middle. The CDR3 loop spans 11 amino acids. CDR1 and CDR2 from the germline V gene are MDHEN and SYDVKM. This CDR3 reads CASSSSYEQYF. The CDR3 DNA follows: TGTGCCAGCAGTTCGAGCTACGAGCAGTACTTC.

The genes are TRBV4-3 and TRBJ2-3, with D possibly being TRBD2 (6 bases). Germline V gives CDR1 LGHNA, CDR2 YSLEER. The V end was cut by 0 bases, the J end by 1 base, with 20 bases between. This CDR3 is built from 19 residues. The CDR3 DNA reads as TGCGCCAGCAGCCAAGATTCAGCGGGCGAGAAGTCGGGCACAGATACGCAGTATTTT. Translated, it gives CASSQDSAGEKSGTDTQYF.

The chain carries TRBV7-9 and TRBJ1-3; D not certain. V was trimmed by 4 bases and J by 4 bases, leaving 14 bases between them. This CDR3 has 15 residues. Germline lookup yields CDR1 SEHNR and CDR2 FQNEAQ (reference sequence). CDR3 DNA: TGTGCCAGCAGCTCTCGGTCTTTGGAGGGAAACACCATATATTTT. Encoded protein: CASSSRSLEGNTIYF.

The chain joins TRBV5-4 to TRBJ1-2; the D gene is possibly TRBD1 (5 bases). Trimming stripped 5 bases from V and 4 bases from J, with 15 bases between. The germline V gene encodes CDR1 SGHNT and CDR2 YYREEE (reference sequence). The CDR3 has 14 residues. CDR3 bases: TGTGCCAGCAGGCAGGATCAGGGCGTCTATGGCTACACCTTC. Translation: CASRQDQGVYGYTF.

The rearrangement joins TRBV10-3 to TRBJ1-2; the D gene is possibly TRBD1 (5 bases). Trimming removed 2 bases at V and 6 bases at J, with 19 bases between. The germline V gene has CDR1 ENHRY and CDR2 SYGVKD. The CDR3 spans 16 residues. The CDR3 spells CAISEQGQTLRDGYTF. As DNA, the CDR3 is TGTGCCATCAGTGAGCAGGGCCAGACACTCCGGGATGGCTACACCTTC.

The CDR3 region has the DNA TGTGCCAGCAGTGAATTGATAGCCGTGAGCACCGGGGAGCTGTTTTTT. Its translation: CASSELIAVSTGELFF. This rearrangement joins TRBV2 to TRBJ2-2; D gene ambiguous. From germline, CDR1 is SNHLY and CDR2 FYNNEI. There are 16 residues in the CDR3. Trimming cost V 2 bases and J 4 bases, with 14 bases left between them.

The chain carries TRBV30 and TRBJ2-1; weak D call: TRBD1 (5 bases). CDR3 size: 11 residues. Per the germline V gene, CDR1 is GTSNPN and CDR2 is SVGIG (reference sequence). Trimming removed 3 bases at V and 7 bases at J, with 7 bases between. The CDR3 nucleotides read TGTGCCTGGAGCCCAGGGAATGAGCAGTTCTTC. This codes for CAWSPGNEQFF.

The CDR3 here is CASSYGPNTEAFF. The CDR3 DNA follows: TGTGCCAGCAGTTATGGCCCGAACACTGAAGCTTTCTTT. The J gene is TRBJ1-1, the V gene TRBV27, with D hard to call. Germline assignment: CDR1 MNHEY and CDR2 SMNVEV (reference sequence). The length of the CDR3 is 13 residues. V was trimmed by 4 bases and J by 1 base, leaving 7 bases between them.

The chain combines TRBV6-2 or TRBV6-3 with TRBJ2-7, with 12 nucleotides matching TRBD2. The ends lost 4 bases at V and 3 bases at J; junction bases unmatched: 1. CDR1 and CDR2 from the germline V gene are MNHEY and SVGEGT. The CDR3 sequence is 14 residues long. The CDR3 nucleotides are TGTGCCAGCAGTTTGACTAGCGGGGGCTACGAGCAGTACTTC. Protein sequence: CASSLTSGGYEQYF.

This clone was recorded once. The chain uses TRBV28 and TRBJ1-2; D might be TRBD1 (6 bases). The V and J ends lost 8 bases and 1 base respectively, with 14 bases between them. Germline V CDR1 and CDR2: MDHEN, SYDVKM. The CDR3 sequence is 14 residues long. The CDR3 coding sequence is TGTGCCAGCGTGGGCCAGGGACATAACTATGGCTACACCTTC. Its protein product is CASVGQGHNYGYTF.

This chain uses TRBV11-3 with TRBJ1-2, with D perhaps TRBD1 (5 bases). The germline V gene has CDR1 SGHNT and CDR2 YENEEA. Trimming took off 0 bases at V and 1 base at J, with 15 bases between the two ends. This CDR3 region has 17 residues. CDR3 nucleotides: TGTGCCAGCAGCTTAGATTCAATAACAGGTGATAACTATGGCTACACCTTC. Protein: CASSLDSITGDNYGYTF. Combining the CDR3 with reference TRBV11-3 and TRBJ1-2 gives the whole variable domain EAGVVQSPRYKIIEKKQPVAFWCNPISGHNTLYWYLQNLGQGPELLIRYENEEAVDDSQLPKDRFSAERLKGVDSTLKIQPAELGDSAVYLCASSLDSITGDNYGYTFGSGTRLTVV.